The 26 T cell receptor beta chains presented below share a single source sample, sequenced in a study of blood T cell repertoires in COVID-19. Measured with immunoSEQ multiplex PCR; TCRdb has only the in-frame clones, and not every one. Among fewer than 250,000 clones listed, around four fifths were seen once. Material for sequencing was peripheral blood. Receptors were obtained from a man aged 25-40 years with active or convalescent COVID-19.

This chain links TRBV5-1 with TRBJ1-1; 9 bases are shared with TRBD1. The CDR3 sequence is 14 residues long. CDR1 and CDR2 from the germline V gene are SGHRS and YFSETQ. V gave up 4 bases and J gave up 5 bases; unmatched junction bases: 6. The CDR3 DNA is TGCGCCAGCAGCAACAAGACAGGGGGGACTGAAGCTTTCTTT. It yields the protein CASSNKTGGTEAFF.

This chain connects TRBV5-1 to TRBJ1-1, with D possibly matching TRBD1 (5 bases). With 4 bases removed from V and 1 base from J, the gap between germline ends came to 14 bases. CDR1 and CDR2 (germline): SGHRS, YFSETQ. CDR3 length equals 15 residues. CDR3 region: CASSLPPTENTEAFF. CDR3 sequence (DNA): TGCGCCAGCAGCCTACCACCGACAGAGAACACTGAAGCTTTCTTT.

The chain couples TRBV28 to TRBJ2-3; weak D call: TRBD2 (6 bases). Trimming shortened V by 7 bases and J by 6 bases, and 14 bases separated the two germline ends. Germline lookup yields CDR1 MDHEN and CDR2 SYDVKM. The CDR3 runs 13 residues. CDR3 DNA: TGTGCCAGCAACCATCCCGGAGGGGATACGCAGTATTTT. Translation: CASNHPGGDTQYF. Full variable domain (rest looked up from reference TRBV28 and TRBJ2-3): DVKVTQSSRYLVKRTGEKVFLECVQDMDHENMFWYRQDPGLGLRLIYFSYDVKMKEKGDIPEGYSVSREKKERFSLILESASTNQTSMYLCASNHPGGDTQYFGPGTRLTVL.

The chain links TRBV28 to TRBJ1-5, with D possibly TRBD1 on 6 matching bases. V shed 11 bases and J shed 6 bases, with 23 bases lying between them. CDR3 size: 15 residues. CDR1 and CDR2 from the germline V gene are MDHEN and SYDVKM. CDR3 residues: CASRPGDWEGQPQHF. CDR3 in DNA: TGTGCCTCCCGTCCAGGGGACTGGGAGGGTCAGCCCCAGCATTTT. The full variable domain, in which reference TRBV28 and TRBJ1-5 provide the parts outside the CDR3, is DVKVTQSSRYLVKRTGEKVFLECVQDMDHENMFWYRQDPGLGLRLIYFSYDVKMKEKGDIPEGYSVSREKKERFSLILESASTNQTSMYLCASRPGDWEGQPQHFGDGTRLSIL.

The V and J genes are TRBV19 and TRBJ1-5; weak D call: TRBD1 (6 bases). CDR1 and CDR2 (germline): LNHDA, SQIVND (reference sequence). CDR3 length equals 15 residues. V lost 1 base to trimming and J lost 3 bases, with 10 bases between them. In nucleotides, the CDR3 is TGTGCCAGTAGTATAGGAGGGGGTCCCAATCAGCCCCAGCATTTT. Protein: CASSIGGGPNQPQHF.

This clone was seen only once. The chain is built from TRBV24-1 and TRBJ2-7; 9 nucleotides match TRBD1. Per germline, CDR1 KGHDR and CDR2 SFDVKD. CDR3 size: 16 residues. V was clipped by 4 bases and J by 3 bases; unmatched bases: 9. CDR3 region: CATSEGTGSSLYEQYF. In DNA form, the CDR3 reads TGTGCCACCAGTGAGGGGACAGGGTCTTCACTCTACGAGCAGTACTTC.

The CDR3 spells CAVPRDARETQYF. In DNA, the CDR3 is TGTGCCGTACCGCGGGACGCCCGGGAGACCCAGTACTTC. The chain couples TRBV7-9 to TRBJ2-5, with D perhaps TRBD2 (6 bases). Germline V gene data show CDR1 as SEHNR and CDR2 as FQNEAQ (reference sequence). The CDR3 spans 13 residues. Trimming pared 11 bases from V and 5 bases from J, leaving 18 bases between.

The chain links TRBV5-1 to TRBJ2-2, with 7 nucleotides matching TRBD2. The V and J ends lost 7 bases and 1 base, in that order; junction bases with no gene match: 7. The CDR3 consists of 15 residues. From germline, CDR1 is SGHRS and CDR2 YFSETQ. For the CDR3, the DNA is TGCGCCAGCGCGCCGGGGGGACGGAACACCGGGGAGCTGTTTTTT. It is translated as CASAPGGRNTGELFF.

With regard to this clone: Compared with germline, one end of the junction differs, possibly owing to a read error. The chain links TRBV13 to TRBJ1-5; a possible D gene is TRBD1 (5 bases). This CDR3 is built from 14 residues. CDR1 and CDR2 (germline): PRHDT, FYEKMQ (reference sequence). CDR3 nucleotide sequence: TGTGCCAGCAGCCTCCGGGGGAGCAGTCAGCCCCAGCATTTT. Translated: CASSLRGSSQPQHF.

The rearrangement uses TRBV19 and TRBJ2-1; TRBD2 matches 11 bases. The V and J ends lost 4 bases and 7 bases, in that order; junction bases with no gene match: 6. This CDR3 has 15 amino acids. Germline values: CDR1 LNHDA, CDR2 SQIVND (reference sequence). CDR3 protein: CASSTSGRSSNEQFF. The CDR3 nucleotides read TGTGCCAGTAGTACTAGCGGGAGGTCGTCGAATGAGCAGTTCTTC. Full variable domain (missing parts from reference TRBV19 and TRBJ2-1): DGGITQSPKYLFRKEGQNVTLSCEQNLNHDAMYWYRQDPGQGLRLIYYSQIVNDFQKGDIAEGYSVSREKKESFPLTVTSAQKNPTAFYLCASSTSGRSSNEQFFGPGTRLTVL.

The chain carries TRBV14 and TRBJ2-1; D ambiguous. Germline CDR1 and CDR2: SGHDN and FVKESK. CDR3 length: 16 amino acids. Trimming left V 3 bases short and J 0 bases short, with 12 bases between. The CDR3 spells CASSQSTMSSYNEQFF. CDR3 nucleotide sequence: TGTGCCAGCAGCCAGAGCACTATGAGCTCCTACAATGAGCAGTTCTTC.

The chain uses TRBV11-2 and TRBJ2-5; D possibly corresponds to TRBD2 (5 bases). The V end lost 5 bases, the J end lost 5 bases, and 21 bases lay between the germline ends. The germline V gene encodes CDR1 SGHAT and CDR2 FQNNGV. CDR3 length equals 16 residues. CDR3 amino acids: CASSPREGGSRETQYF. The CDR3 region has the DNA TGTGCCAGCAGCCCGAGAGAGGGTGGTAGTCGGGAGACCCAGTACTTC.

This clone was counted a few times. This chain links TRBV27 with TRBJ2-7; D gene ambiguous. Germline CDR1 is MNHEY and CDR2 is SMNVEV (reference sequence). CDR3 length: 13 residues. V lost 3 bases and J lost 6, with 12 bases in between. The DNA of the CDR3 is TGTGCCAGCAGTTTCGGGTCAGCTCGCGAGCAGTACTTC. This sequence encodes CASSFGSAREQYF.

The V gene is TRBV10-2, the J gene TRBJ1-2; D is possibly TRBD1 (6 bases). Germline lookup yields CDR1 WSHSY and CDR2 SAAADI. CDR3 length: 14 amino acids. V shed 6 bases and J shed 2 bases, with 13 bases lying between them. The CDR3 DNA reads TGCGCCAGCAGGGCCACAGGGAGCAACTATGGCTACACCTTC. Translating it yields CASRATGSNYGYTF.

This clone has just a few counts. The same CDR3 arises from other DNA sequences in this sample as well. The chain combines TRBV12-3 or TRBV12-4 with TRBJ1-3, with D tentatively TRBD1 (6 bases). The CDR3 covers 13 residues. The germline V and J ends were trimmed by 6 bases and 1 base, with 7 bases remaining between them. The CDR3 protein is CASSTGSGNTIYF. CDR3 DNA sequence: TGTGCCAGCAGCACAGGGTCTGGAAACACCATATATTTT.

This clone occurred once. The chain uses TRBV5-6 and TRBJ1-2; D might be TRBD1 (5 bases). CDR1 is SGHDT, CDR2 YYEEEE, per germline. V lost 3 bases, J lost 4 bases, and 10 bases lay in between. This CDR3 comprises 13 residues. Here the CDR3 DNA reads TGTGCCAGCAGCTACGACAGAATCTATGGCTACACCTTC. Residues: CASSYDRIYGYTF.

The sample holds a few counts of this clone. The chain combines TRBV28 with TRBJ1-5; 8 nucleotides align to TRBD1. CDR1 and CDR2 (germline): MDHEN, SYDVKM. The CDR3 contains 17 residues. J was trimmed by 1 base and V by 2 bases; bases with no gene match: 7. In DNA, the CDR3 is TGTGCCAGCAGTTTAAGCCAGGGGGCGCCCAGCAATCAGCCCCAGCATTTT. It codes for CASSLSQGAPSNQPQHF.

This clone was observed a single time. The J gene is TRBJ2-1, the V gene TRBV19; TRBD2 matches 7 bases. Germline values: CDR1 LNHDA, CDR2 SQIVND (reference sequence). J lost 9 bases, V lost 6 bases, and 2 bases had no gene match. The CDR3 has 11 amino acids. The CDR3 DNA sequence: TGTGCCAGTAGGACTAGCTTTGAGCAGTTCTTC. Amino acid sequence: CASRTSFEQFF.

The chain links TRBV5-6 to TRBJ2-1; TRBD1 matches 7 bases. V dropped 9 bases and J dropped 5; count of bases not matched to a gene: 5. Germline CDR1 is SGHDT and CDR2 is YYEEEE. The CDR3 runs 12 residues. CDR3 bases: TGTGCCATTACAACAGGGGACAATGAGCAGTTCTTC. Its translation: CAITTGDNEQFF.

The chain combines TRBV19 with TRBJ2-1, with 7 bases that match TRBD2. CDR3 length equals 15 residues. Germline assignment: CDR1 LNHDA and CDR2 SQIVND (reference sequence). After removal of 5 bases from V and 1 base from J, the junction contained 5 bases not matched to a gene. The CDR3 loop reads CASSLVGGSYNEQFF. In nucleotides, the CDR3 is TGTGCCAGTAGTCTCGTCGGGGGGTCCTACAATGAGCAGTTCTTC.

The J gene is TRBJ1-4, the V gene TRBV3-1 (or the pseudogene TRBV3-2); D not certain. The CDR3 sequence is 14 residues long. In germline, CDR1 is LGHDT, CDR2 YNNKEL (reference sequence). The ends were cut back, 1 base at V and 10 bases at J, with 13 bases in the middle. CDR3 loop: CASSQVSQVGKLFF. In DNA, the CDR3 is TGTGCCAGCAGCCAAGTGTCTCAGGTTGGAAAACTGTTTTTT.

The rearrangement joins TRBV4-3 to TRBJ2-3, with 12 bases aligning to TRBD2. V shed 0 bases and J 5 bases; nucleotides not matched to a gene: 12. The germline CDR1 and CDR2 sequences are LGHNA and YSLEER. The CDR3 runs to 19 residues. CDR3 DNA: TGCGCCAGCAGCCAAGAAGACCCAGGGACTAGCGGGTTGATAGATACGCAGTATTTT. Its translation: CASSQEDPGTSGLIDTQYF.

The chain recombines TRBV27 with TRBJ1-2; D perhaps matches TRBD1 (5 bases). This CDR3 has 14 residues. Trimming pared 5 bases from V and 3 bases from J, leaving 13 bases between. Germline V gives CDR1 MNHEY, CDR2 SMNVEV (reference sequence). The CDR3 bases are TGTGCCAGCAGTCCTAGGGGCTTTGACTATGGCTACACCTTC. Translating it yields CASSPRGFDYGYTF.

The chain carries TRBV6-6 and TRBJ2-7, with TRBD1 matching 7 bases. V lost 6 bases and J lost 5; bases outside the gene matches: 1. Germline CDR1 and CDR2: MNHNY and SVGAGI (reference sequence). There are 11 residues in the CDR3. CDR3 residues: CASSDRDEQYF. CDR3 nucleotides: TGTGCCAGCAGCGACAGGGACGAGCAGTACTTC.

The gene calls are TRBV27 and TRBJ2-2; D possibly corresponds to TRBD1 (5 bases). The V end was cut by 8 bases, the J end by 4 bases, with 14 bases between. This CDR3 spans 14 amino acids. Germline CDR1 is MNHEY and CDR2 is SMNVEV (reference sequence). The CDR3 DNA sequence: TGTGCCAGCCGACCCCAGGGATCCACCGGGGAGCTGTTTTTT. This gives the protein CASRPQGSTGELFF.

The chain carries TRBV2 and TRBJ2-2; 11 nucleotides line up with TRBD2. The V and J ends lost 8 bases and 2 bases, in that order; junction bases with no gene match: 4. There are 15 residues in the CDR3. Germline assignment: CDR1 SNHLY and CDR2 FYNNEI. CDR3 sequence (DNA): TGTGCCAGCGCCGGACTAGCGGGTAACACCGGGGAGCTGTTTTTT. This codes for CASAGLAGNTGELFF.